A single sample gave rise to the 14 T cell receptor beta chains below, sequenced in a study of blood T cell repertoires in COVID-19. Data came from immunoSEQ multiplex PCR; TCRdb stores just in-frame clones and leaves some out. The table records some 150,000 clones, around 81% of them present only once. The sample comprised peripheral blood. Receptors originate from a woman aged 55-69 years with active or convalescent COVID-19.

CDR3 in DNA: TGTGCCTGCGTGGGACAGGGGGGTTCACCCCTCCACTTT. The encoded protein is CACVGQGGSPLHF. The chain recombines TRBV30 with TRBJ1-6, with TRBD1 matching over 11 bases. Germline-derived CDR1 and CDR2 are GTSNPN and SVGIG (reference sequence). The CDR3 loop spans 13 amino acids. The J segment lost 9 bases and the V segment lost 6 bases, leaving 4 bases of the junction unmatched.

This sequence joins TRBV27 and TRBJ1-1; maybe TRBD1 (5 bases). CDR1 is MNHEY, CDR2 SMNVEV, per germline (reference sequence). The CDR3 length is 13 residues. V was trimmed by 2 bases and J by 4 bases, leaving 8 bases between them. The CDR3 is CASSLGGGTEAFF. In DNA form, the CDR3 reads TGTGCCAGCAGTTTAGGGGGGGGCACTGAAGCTTTCTTT.

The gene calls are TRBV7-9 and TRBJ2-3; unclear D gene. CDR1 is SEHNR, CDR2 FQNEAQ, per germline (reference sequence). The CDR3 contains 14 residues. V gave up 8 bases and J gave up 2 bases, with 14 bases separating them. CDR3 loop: CASPGLAHTDTQYF. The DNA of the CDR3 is TGTGCCAGCCCCGGTTTAGCCCACACAGATACGCAGTATTTT.

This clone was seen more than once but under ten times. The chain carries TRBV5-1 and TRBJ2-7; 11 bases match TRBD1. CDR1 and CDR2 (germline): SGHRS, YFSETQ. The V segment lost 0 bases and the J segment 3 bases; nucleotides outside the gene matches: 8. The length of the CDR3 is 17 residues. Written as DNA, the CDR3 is TGCGCCAGCAGCTTGGCCCTCCGGACAGGGGGCGGCTACGAGCAGTACTTC. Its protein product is CASSLALRTGGGYEQYF.

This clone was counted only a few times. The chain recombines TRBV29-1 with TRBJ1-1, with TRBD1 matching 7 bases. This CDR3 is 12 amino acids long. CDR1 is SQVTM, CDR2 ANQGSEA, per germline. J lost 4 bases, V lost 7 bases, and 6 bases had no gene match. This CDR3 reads CSALQGTTEAFF. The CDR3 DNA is TGCAGCGCTTTACAGGGGACCACTGAAGCTTTCTTT.

The CDR3 sequence: CASSVDSRRGNTIYF. For the CDR3, the DNA is TGTGCCAGCAGCGTAGATTCGCGGAGGGGAAACACCATATATTTT. The chain couples TRBV9 to TRBJ1-3; D uncertain. Between the trimmed V and J ends, which lost 0 bases and 4 bases, there was a span of 11 bases. Germline V gene lookup returns CDR1 SGDLS and CDR2 YYNGEE. CDR3 length equals 15 residues. The full variable domain, with the rest looked up from reference TRBV9 and TRBJ1-3, is DSGVTQTPKHLITATGQRVTLRCSPRSGDLSVYWYQQSLDQGLQFLIQYYNGEERAKGNILERFSAQQFPDLHSELNLSSLELGDSALYFCASSVDSRRGNTIYFGEGSWLTVV.

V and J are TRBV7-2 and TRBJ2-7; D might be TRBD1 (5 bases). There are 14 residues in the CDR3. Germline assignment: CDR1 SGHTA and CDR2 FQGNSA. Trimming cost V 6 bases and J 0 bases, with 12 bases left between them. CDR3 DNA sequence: TGTGCCAGCAGAATGGTAGGGGCCTCCTACGAGCAGTACTTC. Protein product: CASRMVGASYEQYF.

For the CDR3, the DNA is TGTGCCAGCAGCTACCTCATGACAGACAATCAGCCCCAGCATTTT. Its protein is CASSYLMTDNQPQHF. The V gene is TRBV6-5, the J gene TRBJ1-5, with D possibly matching TRBD1 (5 bases). CDR3 length equals 15 residues. Germline lookup yields CDR1 MNHEY and CDR2 SVGAGI. Trimming left V 6 bases short and J 3 bases short, with 15 bases between.

Here the CDR3 reads CASSQQMNTEAFF. In DNA form, the CDR3 reads TGCGCCAGCAGCCAACAGATGAACACTGAAGCTTTCTTT. The chain is built from TRBV5-1 and TRBJ1-1; D unresolved. Germline-derived CDR1 and CDR2 are SGHRS and YFSETQ. The CDR3 extends over 13 amino acids. V was trimmed by 4 bases and J by 0 bases, leaving 7 bases between them.

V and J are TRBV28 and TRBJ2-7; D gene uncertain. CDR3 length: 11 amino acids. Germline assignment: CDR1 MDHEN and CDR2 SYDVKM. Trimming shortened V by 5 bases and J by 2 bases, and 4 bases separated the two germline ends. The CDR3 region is CASSLAYEQYF. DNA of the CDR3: TGTGCCAGCAGTCTCGCCTACGAGCAGTACTTC.

The CDR3 nucleotides read TGTGCCAGCAGCACCCGCCAGCAGGACACTGAAGCTTTCTTT. Translating gives CASSTRQQDTEAFF. This chain connects TRBV7-8 to TRBJ1-1; D unclear. Germline CDR1 and CDR2: SGHVS and FQNEAQ. V was shortened by 5 bases and J by 3 bases, with 13 bases between the two germline ends. This CDR3 comprises 14 residues.

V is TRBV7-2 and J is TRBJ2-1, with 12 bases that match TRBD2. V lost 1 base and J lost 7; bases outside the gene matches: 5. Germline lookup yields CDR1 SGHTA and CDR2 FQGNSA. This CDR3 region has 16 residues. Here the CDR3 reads CASSLGLAGGWNEQFF. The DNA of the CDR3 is TGTGCCAGCAGCTTAGGTCTAGCGGGAGGGTGGAATGAGCAGTTCTTC.

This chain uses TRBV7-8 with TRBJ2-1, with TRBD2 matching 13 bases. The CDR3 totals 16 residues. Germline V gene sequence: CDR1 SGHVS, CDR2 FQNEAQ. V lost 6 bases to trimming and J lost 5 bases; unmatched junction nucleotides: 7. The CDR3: CASRKGLAGINNEQFF. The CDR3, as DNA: TGTGCCAGCAGAAAGGGACTAGCGGGGATCAACAATGAGCAGTTCTTC.

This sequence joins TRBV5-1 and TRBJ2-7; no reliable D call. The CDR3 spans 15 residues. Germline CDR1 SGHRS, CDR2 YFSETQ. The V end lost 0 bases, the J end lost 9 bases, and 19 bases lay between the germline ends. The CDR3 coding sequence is TGCGCCAGCAGCTTGGATACCACTTTTTCTCGGGTGCAGTACTTC. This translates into CASSLDTTFSRVQYF.